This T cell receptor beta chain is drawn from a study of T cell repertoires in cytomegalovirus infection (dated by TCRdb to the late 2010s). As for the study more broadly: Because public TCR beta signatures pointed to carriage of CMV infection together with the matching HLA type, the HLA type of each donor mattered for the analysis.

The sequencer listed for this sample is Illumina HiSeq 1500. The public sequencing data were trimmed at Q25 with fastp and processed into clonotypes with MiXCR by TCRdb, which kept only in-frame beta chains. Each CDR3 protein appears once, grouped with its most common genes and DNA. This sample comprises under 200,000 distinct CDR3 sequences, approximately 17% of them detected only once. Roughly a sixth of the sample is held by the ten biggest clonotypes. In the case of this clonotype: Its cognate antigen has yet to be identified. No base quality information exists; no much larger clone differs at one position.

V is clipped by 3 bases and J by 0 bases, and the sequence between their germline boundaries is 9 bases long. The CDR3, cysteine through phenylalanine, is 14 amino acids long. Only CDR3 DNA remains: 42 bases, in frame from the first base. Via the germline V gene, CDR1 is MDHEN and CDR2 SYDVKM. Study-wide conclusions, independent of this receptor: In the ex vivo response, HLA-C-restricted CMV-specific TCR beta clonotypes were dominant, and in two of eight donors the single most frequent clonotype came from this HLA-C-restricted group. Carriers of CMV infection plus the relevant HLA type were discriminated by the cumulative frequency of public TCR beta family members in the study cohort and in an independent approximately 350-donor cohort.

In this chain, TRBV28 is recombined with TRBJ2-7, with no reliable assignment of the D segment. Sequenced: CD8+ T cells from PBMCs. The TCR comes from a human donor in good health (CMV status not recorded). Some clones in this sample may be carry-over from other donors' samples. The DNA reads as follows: TGTGCCAGCAGTTTCCAACACAGCTCCTACGAGCAGTACTTC. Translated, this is CASSFQHSSYEQYF.